The 7 T cell receptor beta chains below come from one sample, sequenced in a study of blood T cell repertoires in COVID-19. The table came from immunoSEQ multiplex PCR; TCRdb's copy has only in-frame clones and leaves some out. The table lists 370,000 or so clones, about four fifths of them singletons. Sequenced: peripheral blood. The receptors derive from a human donor with acute or convalescent COVID-19. The donor label of this sample is uncertain.

The chain combines TRBV7-2 with TRBJ1-3, with TRBD1 identical over 7 bases. This CDR3 has 14 amino acids. CDR1 is SGHTA, CDR2 FQGNSA, per germline. The trim removed 3 bases at V and 4 bases at J, leaving 3 bases unmatched. The CDR3 loop reads CASSLSRGGNTIYF. CDR3 coding DNA: TGTGCCAGCAGCTTGAGCAGGGGGGGAAACACCATATATTTT.

J is TRBJ1-4 and V is TRBV2; the match to TRBD1 covers 7 bases. Germline V gene sequence: CDR1 SNHLY, CDR2 FYNNEI. J gave up 8 bases and V 6 bases, and 9 bases lay outside the gene matches. The CDR3 has 14 residues. DNA for the CDR3: TGTGCCAGCAGCGCCGCCAGGGGGGTGGAAAAACTGTTTTTT. Translated, it gives CASSAARGVEKLFF.

The rearrangement uses TRBV5-1 and TRBJ2-7, with 8 nucleotides matching TRBD1. V shed 4 bases and J 5 bases; nucleotides not matched to a gene: 11. The length of the CDR3 is 15 residues. Germline CDR1 SGHRS, CDR2 YFSETQ. CDR3 bases: TGCGCCAGCAGCCCAAACACAGGGGGTGGCCACGAGCAGTACTTC. Amino acids: CASSPNTGGGHEQYF.

This clone has only a few counts. This chain links TRBV28 with TRBJ2-2, with D possibly TRBD2 on 7 matching bases. Germline CDR1 is MDHEN and CDR2 is SYDVKM. This CDR3 region has 15 residues. Between the trimmed V and J ends, which lost 6 bases and 4 bases, there was a span of 15 bases. The CDR3 region has the DNA TGTGCCAGCAGGCCGGGGAGGGGGATCACCGGGGAGCTGTTTTTT. The encoded protein is CASRPGRGITGELFF.

In DNA, the CDR3 is TGTGCCAGCAGTTCGGACAGGGGACTAGCGGGAGAAACCGGGGAGCTGTTTTTT. This sequence encodes CASSSDRGLAGETGELFF. The chain carries TRBV27 and TRBJ2-2; TRBD2 matches at 14 bases. V was pared by 4 bases and J by 5 bases, with 9 bases of the junction left unmatched. Germline CDR1 is MNHEY and CDR2 is SMNVEV (reference sequence). The CDR3 loop spans 18 amino acids.

V is TRBV2 and J is TRBJ2-1; 8 bases line up with TRBD2. From germline, CDR1 is SNHLY and CDR2 FYNNEI. The CDR3 spans 15 residues. Trimming at V came to 6 bases and at J to 9 bases, leaving 13 bases not matched to a gene. CDR3 region: CASSLTSGGGGEQFF. Here the CDR3 DNA reads TGTGCCAGCAGCCTCACAAGCGGGGGTGGGGGTGAGCAGTTCTTC.

The rearrangement links TRBV5-6 to TRBJ1-2; 7 bases fit TRBD1. V shed 3 bases and J 6 bases; nucleotides not matched to a gene: 14. The CDR3 is 16 amino acids. The germline gives CDR1 SGHDT, CDR2 YYEEEE. The CDR3 DNA reads as TGTGCCAGCAGCTCCTACACCTTGGACAGGCGAAATGGCTACACCTTC. It translates to CASSSYTLDRRNGYTF.